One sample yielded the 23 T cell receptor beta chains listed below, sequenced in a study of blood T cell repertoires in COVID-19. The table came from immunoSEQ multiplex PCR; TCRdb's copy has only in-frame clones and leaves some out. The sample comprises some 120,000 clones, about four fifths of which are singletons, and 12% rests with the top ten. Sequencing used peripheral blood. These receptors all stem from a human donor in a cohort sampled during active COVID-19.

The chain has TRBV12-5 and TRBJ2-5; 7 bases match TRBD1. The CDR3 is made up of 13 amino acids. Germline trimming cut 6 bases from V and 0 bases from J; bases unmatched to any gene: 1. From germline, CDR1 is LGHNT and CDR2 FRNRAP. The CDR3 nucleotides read TGTGCTAGTGGACAGGGGAACCAAGAGACCCAGTACTTC. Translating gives CASGQGNQETQYF.

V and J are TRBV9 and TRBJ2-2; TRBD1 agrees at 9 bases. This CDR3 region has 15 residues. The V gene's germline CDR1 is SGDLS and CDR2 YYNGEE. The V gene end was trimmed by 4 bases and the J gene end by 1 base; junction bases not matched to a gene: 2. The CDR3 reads CASSRTGENTGELFF. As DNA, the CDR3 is TGTGCCAGCAGCCGGACAGGGGAGAACACCGGGGAGCTGTTTTTT.

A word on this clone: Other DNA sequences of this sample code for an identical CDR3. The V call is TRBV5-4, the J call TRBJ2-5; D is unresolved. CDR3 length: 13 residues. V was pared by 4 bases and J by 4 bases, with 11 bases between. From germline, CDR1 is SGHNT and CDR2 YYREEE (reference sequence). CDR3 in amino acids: CASSPAGAETQYF. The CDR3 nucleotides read TGTGCCAGCAGCCCCGCCGGTGCAGAGACCCAGTACTTC.

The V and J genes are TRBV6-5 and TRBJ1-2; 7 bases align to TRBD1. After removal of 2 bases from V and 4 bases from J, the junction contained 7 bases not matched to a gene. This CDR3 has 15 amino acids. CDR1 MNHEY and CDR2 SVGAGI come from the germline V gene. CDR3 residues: CASSYTPGQSYGYTF. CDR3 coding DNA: TGTGCCAGCAGTTACACCCCGGGACAGTCCTATGGCTACACCTTC.

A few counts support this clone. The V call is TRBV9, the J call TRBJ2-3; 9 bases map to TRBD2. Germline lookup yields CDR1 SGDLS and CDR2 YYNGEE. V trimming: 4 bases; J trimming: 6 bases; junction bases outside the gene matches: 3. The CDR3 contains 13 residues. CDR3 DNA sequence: TGTGCCAGCAGCAGGGGACTAGCTGATACGCAGTATTTT. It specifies CASSRGLADTQYF. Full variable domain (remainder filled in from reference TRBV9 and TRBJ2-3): DSGVTQTPKHLITATGQRVTLRCSPRSGDLSVYWYQQSLDQGLQFLIQYYNGEERAKGNILERFSAQQFPDLHSELNLSSLELGDSALYFCASSRGLADTQYFGPGTRLTVL.

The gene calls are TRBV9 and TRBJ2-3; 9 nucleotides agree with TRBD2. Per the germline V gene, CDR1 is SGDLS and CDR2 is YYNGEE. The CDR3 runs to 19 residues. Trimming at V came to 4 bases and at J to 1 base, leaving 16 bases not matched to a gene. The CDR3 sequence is CASSHPTSGDPYGTDTQYF. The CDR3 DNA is TGTGCCAGCAGCCACCCGACTAGCGGTGACCCCTACGGCACAGATACGCAGTATTTT.

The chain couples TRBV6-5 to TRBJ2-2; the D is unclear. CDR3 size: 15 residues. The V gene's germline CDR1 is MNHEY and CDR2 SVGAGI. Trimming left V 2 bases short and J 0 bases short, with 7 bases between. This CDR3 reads CASSYASANTGELFF. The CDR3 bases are TGTGCCAGCAGTTACGCCAGTGCGAACACCGGGGAGCTGTTTTTT.

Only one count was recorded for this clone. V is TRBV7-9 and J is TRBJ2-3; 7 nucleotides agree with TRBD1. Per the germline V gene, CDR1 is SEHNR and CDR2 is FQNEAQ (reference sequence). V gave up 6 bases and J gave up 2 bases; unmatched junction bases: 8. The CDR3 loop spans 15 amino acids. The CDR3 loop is CASRGADRPTDTQYF. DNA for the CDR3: TGTGCCAGCAGGGGAGCGGACAGGCCCACAGATACGCAGTATTTT.

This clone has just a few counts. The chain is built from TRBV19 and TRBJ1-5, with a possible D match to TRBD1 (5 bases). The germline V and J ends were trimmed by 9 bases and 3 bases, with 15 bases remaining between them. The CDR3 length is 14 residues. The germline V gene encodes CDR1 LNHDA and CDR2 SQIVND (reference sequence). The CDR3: CASRAGWANQPQHF. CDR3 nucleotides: TGTGCCAGCCGCGCAGGGTGGGCCAATCAGCCCCAGCATTTT.

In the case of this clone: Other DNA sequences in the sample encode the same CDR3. CDR3 bases: TGTGCCCGAGACAGGGGTCGCGCGGGGGGGCCCGGGGAGCTGTTTTTT. Protein: CARDRGRAGGPGELFF. The rearrangement links TRBV2 to TRBJ2-2; the D gene is possibly TRBD2 (9 bases). V lost 11 bases and J lost 6, with 25 bases in between. From germline, CDR1 is SNHLY and CDR2 FYNNEI. This CDR3 is built from 16 residues.

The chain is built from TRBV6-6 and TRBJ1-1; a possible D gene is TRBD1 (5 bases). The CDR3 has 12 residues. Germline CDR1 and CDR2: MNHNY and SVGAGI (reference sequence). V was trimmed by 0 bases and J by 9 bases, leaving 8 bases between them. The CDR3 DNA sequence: TGTGCCAGCAGTTACTCGACAGATCAAGCTTTCTTT. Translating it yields CASSYSTDQAFF.

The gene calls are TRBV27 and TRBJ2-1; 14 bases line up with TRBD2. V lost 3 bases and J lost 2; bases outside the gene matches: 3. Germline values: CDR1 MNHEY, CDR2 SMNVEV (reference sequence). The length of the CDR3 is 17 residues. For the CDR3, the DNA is TGTGCCAGCAGTTTGGGACTAGCGGGGGTAACCTACAATGAGCAGTTCTTC. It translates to CASSLGLAGVTYNEQFF.

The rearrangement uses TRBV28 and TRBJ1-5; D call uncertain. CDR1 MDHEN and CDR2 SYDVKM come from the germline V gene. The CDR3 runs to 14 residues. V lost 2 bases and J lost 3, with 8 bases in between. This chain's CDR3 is CASSLVVLNQPQHF. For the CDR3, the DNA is TGTGCCAGCAGTTTAGTCGTTCTCAATCAGCCCCAGCATTTT.

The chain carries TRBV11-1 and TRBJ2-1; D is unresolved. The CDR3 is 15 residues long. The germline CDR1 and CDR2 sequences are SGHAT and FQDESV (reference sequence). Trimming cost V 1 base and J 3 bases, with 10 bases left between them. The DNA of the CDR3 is TGTGCCAGCAGCTTAGGGTTTGGGCTCTACAATGAGCAGTTCTTC. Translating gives CASSLGFGLYNEQFF.

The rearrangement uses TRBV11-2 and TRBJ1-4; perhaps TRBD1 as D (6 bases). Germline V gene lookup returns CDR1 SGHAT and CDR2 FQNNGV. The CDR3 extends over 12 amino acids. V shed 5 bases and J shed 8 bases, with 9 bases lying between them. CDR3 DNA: TGTGCCAGCAGCCCAAGGGGGGAAAAACTGTTTTTT. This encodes CASSPRGEKLFF.

The chain's CDR3 is CASSRGQIYEQYF. CDR3 sequence (DNA): TGTGCCAGCAGCAGGGGACAGATCTACGAGCAGTACTTC. This chain links TRBV7-2 with TRBJ2-7; TRBD1 matches 7 bases. The V segment lost 5 bases and the J segment 3 bases; nucleotides outside the gene matches: 4. The CDR3 length is 13 residues. CDR1 and CDR2 (germline): SGHTA, FQGNSA.

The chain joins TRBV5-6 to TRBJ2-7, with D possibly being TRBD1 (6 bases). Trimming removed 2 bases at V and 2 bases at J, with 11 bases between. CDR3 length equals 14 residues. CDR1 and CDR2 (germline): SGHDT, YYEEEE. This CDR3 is CASSLWDNAYEQYF. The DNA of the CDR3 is TGTGCCAGCAGCTTATGGGACAATGCCTACGAGCAGTACTTC.

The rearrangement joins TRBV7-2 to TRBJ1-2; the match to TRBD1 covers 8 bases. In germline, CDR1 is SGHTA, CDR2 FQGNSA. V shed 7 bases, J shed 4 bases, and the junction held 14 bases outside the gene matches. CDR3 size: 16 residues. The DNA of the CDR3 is TGTGCCAGCAACCAGGGGGCGTTCTATTCAGGCTATGGCTACACCTTC. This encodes CASNQGAFYSGYGYTF.

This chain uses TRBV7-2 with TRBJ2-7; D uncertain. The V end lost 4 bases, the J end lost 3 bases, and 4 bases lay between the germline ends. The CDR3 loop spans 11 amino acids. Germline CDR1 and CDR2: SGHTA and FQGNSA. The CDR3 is CASSSYYEQYF. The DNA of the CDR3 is TGTGCCAGCAGCTCCTACTACGAGCAGTACTTC. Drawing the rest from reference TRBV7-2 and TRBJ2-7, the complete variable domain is GAGVSQSPSNKVTEKGKDVELRCDPISGHTALYWYRQSLGQGLEFLIYFQGNSAPDKSGLPSDRFSAERTGGSVSTLTIQRTQQEDSAVYLCASSSYYEQYFGPGTRLTVT.

The CDR3 nucleotides are TGTGCCATCAGCGACTCACCCGGGAAGAACACCGGGGAGCTGTTTTTT. Protein sequence: CAISDSPGKNTGELFF. V gene TRBV10-3 combines with J gene TRBJ2-2; weak D call: TRBD2 (5 bases). Germline values: CDR1 ENHRY, CDR2 SYGVKD. With 6 bases removed from V and 1 base from J, the gap between germline ends came to 15 bases. There are 16 residues in the CDR3.

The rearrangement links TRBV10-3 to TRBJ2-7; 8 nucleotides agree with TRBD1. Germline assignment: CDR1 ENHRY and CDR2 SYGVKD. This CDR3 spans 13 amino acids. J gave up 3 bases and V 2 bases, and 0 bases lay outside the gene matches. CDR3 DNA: TGTGCCATCAGTGAGGGACAGGGCTACGAGCAGTACTTC. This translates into CAISEGQGYEQYF.

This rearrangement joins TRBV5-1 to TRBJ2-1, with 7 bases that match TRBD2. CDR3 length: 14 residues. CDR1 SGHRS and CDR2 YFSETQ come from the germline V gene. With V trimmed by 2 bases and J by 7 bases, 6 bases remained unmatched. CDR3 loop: CASSFGTTRNEQFF. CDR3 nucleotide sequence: TGCGCCAGCAGCTTCGGGACTACGAGGAATGAGCAGTTCTTC. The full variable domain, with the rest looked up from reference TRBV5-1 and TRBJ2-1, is KAGVTQTPRYLIKTRGQQVTLSCSPISGHRSVSWYQQTPGQGLQFLFEYFSETQRNKGNFPGRFSGRQFSNSRSEMNVSTLELGDSALYLCASSFGTTRNEQFFGPGTRLTVL.

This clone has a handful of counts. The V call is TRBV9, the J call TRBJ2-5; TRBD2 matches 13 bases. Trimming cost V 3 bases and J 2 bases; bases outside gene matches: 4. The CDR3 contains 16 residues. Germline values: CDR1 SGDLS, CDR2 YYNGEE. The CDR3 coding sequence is TGTGCCAGCAGCGCATGGGGACTAGCGGGGCAAGAGACCCAGTACTTC. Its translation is CASSAWGLAGQETQYF. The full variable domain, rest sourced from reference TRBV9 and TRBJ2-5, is DSGVTQTPKHLITATGQRVTLRCSPRSGDLSVYWYQQSLDQGLQFLIQYYNGEERAKGNILERFSAQQFPDLHSELNLSSLELGDSALYFCASSAWGLAGQETQYFGPGTRLLVL.